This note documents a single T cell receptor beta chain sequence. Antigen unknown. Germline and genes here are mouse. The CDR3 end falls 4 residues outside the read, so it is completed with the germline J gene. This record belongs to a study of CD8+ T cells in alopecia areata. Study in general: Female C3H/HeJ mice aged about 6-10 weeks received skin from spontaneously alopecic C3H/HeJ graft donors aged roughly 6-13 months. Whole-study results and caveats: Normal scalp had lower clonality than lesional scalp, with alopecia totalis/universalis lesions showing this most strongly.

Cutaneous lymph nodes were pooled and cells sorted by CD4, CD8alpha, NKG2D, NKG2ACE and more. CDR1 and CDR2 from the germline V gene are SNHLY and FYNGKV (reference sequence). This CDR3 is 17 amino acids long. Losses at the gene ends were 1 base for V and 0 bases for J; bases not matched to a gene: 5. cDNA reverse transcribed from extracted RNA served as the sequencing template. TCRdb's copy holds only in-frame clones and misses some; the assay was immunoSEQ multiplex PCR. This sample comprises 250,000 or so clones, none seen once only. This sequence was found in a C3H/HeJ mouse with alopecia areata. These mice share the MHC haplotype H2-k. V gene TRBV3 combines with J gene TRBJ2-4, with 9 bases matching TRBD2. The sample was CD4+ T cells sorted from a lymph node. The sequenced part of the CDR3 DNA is TGTGCCAGCAGCTTAGTGGGCCTGGGGGGGAGTCAAAAC. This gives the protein CASSLVGLGGSQN. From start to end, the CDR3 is CASSLVGLGGSQNTLYF.